Following are 3 T cell receptor beta chains from one sample sequenced in a study of cytomegalovirus exposure and HLA in healthy donors. The data were produced by immunoSEQ multiplex PCR, yet TCRdb's version contains in-frame clones alone and is incomplete. The sample records more than 150,000 clones, over 65% being singletons. The sequenced sample consisted of PBMCs. The receptors derive from a man younger than 30 in good health and CMV-seropositive.

This chain joins TRBV5-6 and TRBJ1-1; D gene uncertain. In germline, CDR1 is SGHDT, CDR2 YYEEEE. There are 14 residues in the CDR3. The V end lost 0 bases, the J end lost 5 bases, and 11 bases lay between the germline ends. CDR3 sequence reads: CASSLGYGDTEAFF. The CDR3, as DNA: TGTGCCAGCAGCTTGGGGTACGGGGATACTGAAGCTTTCTTT.

V and J are TRBV7-2 and TRBJ2-7, with 9 positions matching TRBD2. CDR3 length: 16 amino acids. Germline CDR1 reads SGHTA; CDR2 reads FQGNSA. J was trimmed by 5 bases and V by 0 bases; bases with no gene match: 8. CDR3 DNA: TGTGCCAGCAGCTTAGCTCCCGCGGGAGGGTCCCACGAGCAGTACTTC. Its protein product is CASSLAPAGGSHEQYF.

The DNA for the CDR3 is TGTGCCAGCAGTTACTCTTCTAGCGGAATATCCGAGCAGTACTTC. This sequence encodes CASSYSSSGISEQYF. This rearrangement joins TRBV6-5 to TRBJ2-7; the match to TRBD2 covers 7 bases. The junction had 8 bases not matched to a gene; V was cut back by 0 bases and J by 6 bases. Germline CDR1 and CDR2: MNHEY and SVGAGI. The length of the CDR3 is 15 residues.